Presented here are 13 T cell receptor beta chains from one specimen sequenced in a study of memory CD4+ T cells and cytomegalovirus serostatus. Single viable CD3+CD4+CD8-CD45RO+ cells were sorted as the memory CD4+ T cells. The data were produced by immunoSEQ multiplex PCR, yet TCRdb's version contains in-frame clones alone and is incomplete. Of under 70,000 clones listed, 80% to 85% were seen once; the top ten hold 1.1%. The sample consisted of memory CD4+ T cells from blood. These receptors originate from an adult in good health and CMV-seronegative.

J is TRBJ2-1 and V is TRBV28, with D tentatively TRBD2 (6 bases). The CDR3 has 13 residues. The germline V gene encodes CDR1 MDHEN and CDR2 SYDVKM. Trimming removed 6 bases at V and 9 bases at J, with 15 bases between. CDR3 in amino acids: CASSLTRWSEQFF. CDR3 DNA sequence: TGTGCCAGCAGCCTGACTAGGTGGAGTGAGCAGTTCTTC.

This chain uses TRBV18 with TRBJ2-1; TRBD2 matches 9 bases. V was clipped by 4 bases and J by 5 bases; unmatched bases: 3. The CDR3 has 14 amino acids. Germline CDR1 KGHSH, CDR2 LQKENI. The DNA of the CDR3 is TGTGCCAGCTCACTAGCGGGAGTGAACAATGAGCAGTTCTTC. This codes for CASSLAGVNNEQFF.

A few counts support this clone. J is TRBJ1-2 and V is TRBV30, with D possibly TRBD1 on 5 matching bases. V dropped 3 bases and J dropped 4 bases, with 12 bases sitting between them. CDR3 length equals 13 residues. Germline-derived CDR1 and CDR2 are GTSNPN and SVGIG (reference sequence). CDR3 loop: CAWRNQGSYGYTF. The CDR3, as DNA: TGTGCCTGGAGAAATCAGGGTTCCTATGGCTACACCTTC. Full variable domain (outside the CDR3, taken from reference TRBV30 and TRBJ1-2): SQTIHQWPATLVQPVGSPLSLECTVEGTSNPNLYWYRQAAGRGLQLLFYSVGIGQISSEVPQNLSASRPQDRQFILSSKKLLLSDSGFYLCAWRNQGSYGYTFGSGTRLTVV.

CDR3 DNA: TGTGCCAGCAGCGCAGGGACTAGCGGGCCCACAGATACGCAGTATTTT. Translating gives CASSAGTSGPTDTQYF. The gene calls are TRBV7-9 and TRBJ2-3; TRBD2 aligns across 12 bases. CDR1 is SEHNR and CDR2 is FQNEAQ in the germline V gene (reference sequence). The CDR3 is 16 amino acids. V shed 5 bases, J shed 2 bases, and the junction held 5 bases outside the gene matches. Full variable domain (missing parts from reference TRBV7-9 and TRBJ2-3): DTGVSQNPRHKITKRGQNVTFRCDPISEHNRLYWYRQTLGQGPEFLTYFQNEAQLEKSRLLSDRFSAERPKGSFSTLEIQRTEQGDSAMYLCASSAGTSGPTDTQYFGPGTRLTVL.

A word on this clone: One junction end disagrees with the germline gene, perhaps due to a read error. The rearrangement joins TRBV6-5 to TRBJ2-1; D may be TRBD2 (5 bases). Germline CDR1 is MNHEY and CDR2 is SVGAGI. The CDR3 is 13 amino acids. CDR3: CASTEDRSARGVF. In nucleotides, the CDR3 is TGTGCCAGCACCGAGGACCGCTCGGCCCGGGGAGTCTTC.

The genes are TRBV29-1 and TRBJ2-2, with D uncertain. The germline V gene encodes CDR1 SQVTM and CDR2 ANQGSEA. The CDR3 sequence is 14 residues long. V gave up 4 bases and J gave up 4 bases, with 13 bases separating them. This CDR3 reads CSVVPSMSTGELFF. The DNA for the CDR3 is TGCAGCGTTGTCCCCTCCATGAGCACCGGGGAGCTGTTTTTT.

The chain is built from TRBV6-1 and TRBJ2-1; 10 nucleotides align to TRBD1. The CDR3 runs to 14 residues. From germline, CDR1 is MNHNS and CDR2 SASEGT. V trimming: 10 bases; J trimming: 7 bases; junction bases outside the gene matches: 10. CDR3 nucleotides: TGTGCCACCACTAGAGGACAGGGGGGTAATGAGCAGTTCTTC. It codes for CATTRGQGGNEQFF.

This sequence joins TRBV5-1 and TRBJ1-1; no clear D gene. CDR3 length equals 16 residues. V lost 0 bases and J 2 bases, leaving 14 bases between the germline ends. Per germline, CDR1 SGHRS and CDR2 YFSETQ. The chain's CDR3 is CASSLAGTRLNTEAFF. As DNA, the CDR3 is TGCGCCAGCAGCTTGGCGGGAACGAGATTAAACACTGAAGCTTTCTTT.

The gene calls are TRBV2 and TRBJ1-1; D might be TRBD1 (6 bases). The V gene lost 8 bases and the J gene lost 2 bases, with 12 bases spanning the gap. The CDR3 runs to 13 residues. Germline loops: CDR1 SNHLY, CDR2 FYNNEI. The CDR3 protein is CASGRQVNTEAFF. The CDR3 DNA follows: TGTGCCAGCGGACGACAGGTTAACACTGAAGCTTTCTTT.

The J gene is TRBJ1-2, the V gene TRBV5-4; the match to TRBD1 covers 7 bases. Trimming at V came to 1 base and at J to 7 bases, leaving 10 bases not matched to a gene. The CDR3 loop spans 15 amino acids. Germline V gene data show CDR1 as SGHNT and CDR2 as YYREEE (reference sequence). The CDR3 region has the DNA TGTGCCAGCAGCTTGCCGCAAGGGGGCAGTCTTGGCTACACCTTC. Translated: CASSLPQGGSLGYTF.

The CDR3: CASSPLGTGTGAISNYGYTF. CDR3 DNA: TGTGCCAGCTCACCACTGGGAACCGGGACAGGGGCTATCTCTAACTATGGCTACACCTTC. The chain couples TRBV18 to TRBJ1-2, with TRBD1 matching 10 bases. J was trimmed by 0 bases and V by 1 base; bases with no gene match: 14. Germline CDR1 is KGHSH and CDR2 is LQKENI. The CDR3 totals 20 residues. The whole variable domain, filled in from reference TRBV18 and TRBJ1-2, reads NAGVMQNPRHLVRRRGQEARLRCSPMKGHSHVYWYRQLPEEGLKFMVYLQKENIIDESGMPKERFSAEFPKEGPSILRIQQVVRGDSAAYFCASSPLGTGTGAISNYGYTFGSGTRLTVV.

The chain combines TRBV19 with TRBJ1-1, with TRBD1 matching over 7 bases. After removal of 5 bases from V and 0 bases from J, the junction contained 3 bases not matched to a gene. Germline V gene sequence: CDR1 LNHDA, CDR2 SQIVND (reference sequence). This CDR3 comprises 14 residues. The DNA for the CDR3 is TGTGCCAGTAGTGCGGGACAGATGAACACTGAAGCTTTCTTT. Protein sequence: CASSAGQMNTEAFF.

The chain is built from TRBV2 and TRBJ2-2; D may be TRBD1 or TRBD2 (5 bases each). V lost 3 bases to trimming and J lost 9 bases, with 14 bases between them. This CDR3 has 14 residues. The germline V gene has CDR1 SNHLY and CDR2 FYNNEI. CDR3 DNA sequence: TGTGCCAGCAGTGAGAGGGACCTCCACCGGGAGCTGTTTTTT. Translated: CASSERDLHRELFF.